The rows below give T cell receptor beta chains drawn from one sample of a study of shared clonotypes between healthy human individuals. The protocol was immunoSEQ multiplex PCR, while the TCRdb copy is restricted to in-frame clones and leaves out a portion. The sample records roughly 2,000,000 clones, about 95% being singletons. Sequenced sample: naive CD8+ T cells sorted from blood. The receptors originated from a man aged 18-30 years in good health. CDR3s include the opening cysteine and the closing phenylalanine or tryptophan. Fields, in order: J gene, D gene, CDR3 length, V gene, CDR3 protein, CDR3 DNA. D genes are given only for firm matches.

>TRBJ1-3|.|14|TRBV4-3
CASSQPGVGNTIYF
TGCGCCAGCAGCCAACCGGGGGTTGGAAACACCATATATTTT
>TRBJ2-7|TRBD2|17|TRBV4-1
CASSQEVGGLVSYEQYF
TGCGCCAGCAGCCAAGAAGTGGGGGGGTTGGTCTCCTACGAGCAGTACTTC
>TRBJ1-1|.|11|TRBV6-6
CASSYFPEAFF
TGTGCCAGCAGTTACTTCCCTGAAGCTTTCTTT
>TRBJ2-1|.|16|TRBV5-6
CASSLGRGSSYNEQFF
TGTGCCAGCAGCTTGGGTAGGGGCAGCTCCTACAATGAGCAGTTCTTC
>TRBJ2-1|.|11|TRBV2
CASSEADEQFF
TGTGCCAGCAGTGAAGCGGATGAGCAGTTCTTC
>TRBJ1-4|.|15|TRBV7-2
CASSFGPATNEKLFF
TGTGCCAGCAGCTTCGGTCCAGCAACTAATGAAAAACTGTTTTTT
>TRBJ1-5|TRBD1|16|TRBV6-1
CASSEEAGGFRQPQHF
TGTGCCAGCAGTGAAGAGGCAGGGGGCTTTCGTCAGCCCCAGCATTTT
>TRBJ2-2|TRBD1|15|TRBV19
CASSPWTGTTGELFF
TGTGCCAGTAGCCCCTGGACAGGTACCACCGGGGAGCTGTTTTTT
>TRBJ2-7|.|15|TRBV19
CASSIRYGTTYEQYF
TGTGCCAGTAGTATCAGGTACGGCACTACCTACGAGCAGTACTTC
>TRBJ2-7|TRBD1|15|TRBV29-1
CSVALPGTGGSEQYF
TGCAGCGTAGCTCTGCCCGGGACAGGGGGCTCCGAGCAGTACTTC
>TRBJ2-7|.|13|TRBV6-1
CASSDEVWDEQYF
TGTGCCAGCAGTGATGAGGTGTGGGACGAGCAGTACTTC